These 16 T cell receptor beta chains originate from one sample sequenced in a study of T cell changes during pregnancy in multiple sclerosis. TCRdb keeps only in-frame clones here, not all; method: immunoSEQ multiplex PCR. The table records about 50,000 clones, about 94% of them present only once. The specimen comprised CD4+ T cells from peripheral blood mononuclear cells, sampled after pregnancy. The receptors were sampled from a female donor with multiple sclerosis, enrolled in a pregnancy study.

The rearrangement uses TRBV28 and TRBJ2-5; TRBD2 matches at 7 bases. The length of the CDR3 is 12 residues. The ends lost 2 bases at V and 7 bases at J; junction bases unmatched: 1. Per germline, CDR1 MDHEN and CDR2 SYDVKM. As DNA, the CDR3 is TGTGCCAGCAGTTTAGCGGGAGCGACCCAGTACTTC. Its protein product is CASSLAGATQYF.

The J gene is TRBJ1-4, the V gene TRBV25-1; TRBD1 aligns across 7 bases. V lost 6 bases, J lost 8 bases, and 6 bases stayed unmatched. CDR3 length: 13 amino acids. Germline V CDR1 and CDR2: MGHDK, SYGVNS. The CDR3 DNA sequence: TGTGCCAGCAGCTGGACAGGTCGGGAAAAACTGTTTTTT. This translates into CASSWTGREKLFF.

This chain uses TRBV18 with TRBJ2-5; tentatively, D is TRBD1 (5 bases). V gave up 3 bases and J gave up 3 bases, with 11 bases separating them. Germline V gene data show CDR1 as KGHSH and CDR2 as LQKENI. The CDR3 sequence is 14 residues long. This CDR3 is CASSPGHPKETQYF. As DNA, the CDR3 is TGTGCCAGCTCACCTGGACACCCAAAAGAGACCCAGTACTTC.

This clone was picked up one time. The chain employs TRBV5-1 and TRBJ2-7, with 9 bases lining up with TRBD2. The CDR3 spans 14 residues. J was trimmed by 6 bases and V by 2 bases; bases with no gene match: 6. The germline CDR1 and CDR2 sequences are SGHRS and YFSETQ. The CDR3 DNA follows: TGCGCCAGCAGCTTTGAGATAGCGGGAGTCGAGCAGTACTTC. Amino acid sequence: CASSFEIAGVEQYF.

The chain joins TRBV27 to TRBJ2-3; D unresolved. V was shortened by 0 bases and J by 5 bases, with 6 bases between the two germline ends. Germline CDR1 MNHEY, CDR2 SMNVEV (reference sequence). This CDR3 is 13 amino acids long. DNA for the CDR3: TGTGCCAGCAGTTTATCCCGGAGAGATACGCAGTATTTT. Its translation is CASSLSRRDTQYF.

This sequence joins TRBV30 and TRBJ2-1; the D gene is possibly TRBD2 (5 bases). This CDR3 has 16 residues. Germline V CDR1 and CDR2: GTSNPN, SVGIG (reference sequence). Trimming removed 0 bases at V and 6 bases at J, with 18 bases between. The chain's CDR3 is CAWSVRGRVWANEQFF. The CDR3 coding sequence is TGTGCCTGGAGTGTACGAGGGCGGGTGTGGGCCAATGAGCAGTTCTTC.

This chain links TRBV29-1 with TRBJ1-2; D gene uncertain. Germline V CDR1 and CDR2: SQVTM, ANQGSEA. The CDR3 length is 13 residues. V was trimmed by 3 bases and J by 6 bases, leaving 14 bases between them. The CDR3 sequence is CSVDTGRPNGYTF. The CDR3 bases are TGCAGCGTTGATACCGGGAGGCCGAATGGCTACACCTTC.

This clone was detected only once. V and J are TRBV27 and TRBJ2-1, with 15 bases matching TRBD2. This CDR3 is 16 amino acids long. Germline CDR1 is MNHEY and CDR2 is SMNVEV (reference sequence). Trimming cost V 1 base and J 6 bases; bases outside gene matches: 1. The chain's CDR3 is CASSLWTSGRANEQFF. In nucleotides, the CDR3 is TGTGCCAGCAGTTTATGGACTAGCGGGAGGGCCAATGAGCAGTTCTTC.

The chain recombines TRBV4-1 with TRBJ2-5; 13 bases map to TRBD2. This CDR3 has 17 residues. V shed 4 bases and J 7 bases; nucleotides not matched to a gene: 12. Germline lookup yields CDR1 MGHRA and CDR2 YSYEKL. DNA of the CDR3: TGCGCCAGCAGCCGCCACGGCACTAGCGGGGGGGAGGGGACCCAGTACTTC. It yields the protein CASSRHGTSGGEGTQYF.

The chain joins TRBV18 to TRBJ1-2, with 7 bases lining up with TRBD1. J was trimmed by 9 bases and V by 2 bases; bases with no gene match: 6. This CDR3 contains 13 residues. Germline values: CDR1 KGHSH, CDR2 LQKENI. The CDR3 reads CASSPTGETSYTF. CDR3 sequence (DNA): TGTGCCAGCTCACCAACAGGGGAGACGAGCTACACCTTC.

The chain uses TRBV7-9 and TRBJ1-1; 9 bases are a match to TRBD1. This CDR3 spans 14 amino acids. Germline CDR1 is SEHNR and CDR2 is FQNEAQ (reference sequence). V shed 3 bases, J shed 6 bases, and the junction held 5 bases outside the gene matches. The CDR3 loop is CASSLGQGVPEAFF. CDR3 bases: TGTGCCAGCAGCTTGGGACAGGGAGTCCCTGAAGCTTTCTTT.

CDR3: CAWIYLETQYF. CDR3 nucleotides: TGTGCCTGGATTTACTTGGAGACCCAGTACTTC. The rearrangement uses TRBV30 and TRBJ2-5; no reliable D call. V was pared by 4 bases and J by 5 bases, with 8 bases between. The V gene's germline CDR1 is GTSNPN and CDR2 SVGIG (reference sequence). The CDR3 is 11 residues long.

The V and J genes are TRBV19 and TRBJ2-5; TRBD1 might be the D (6 bases). The V gene's germline CDR1 is LNHDA and CDR2 SQIVND (reference sequence). The CDR3 spans 13 residues. V lost 5 bases and J 7 bases, leaving 14 bases between the germline ends. The CDR3, as DNA: TGTGCCAGTAGTGAAGGGACAAAGGGGACCCAGTACTTC. Translation gives CASSEGTKGTQYF.

The chain combines TRBV29-1 with TRBJ1-1, with D uncertain. The CDR3 is 13 residues long. Germline V gene lookup returns CDR1 SQVTM and CDR2 ANQGSEA. V was clipped by 1 base and J by 6 bases, with 12 bases between them. CDR3 sequence (DNA): TGCAGCGTTGAAGTCGGGAGAGCGGCTGAAGCTTTCTTT. This codes for CSVEVGRAAEAFF.

The CDR3 here is CASSTPGGSNEQFF. The CDR3 nucleotides are TGTGCCAGCAGCACTCCTGGGGGGTCCAATGAGCAGTTCTTC. The chain employs TRBV7-9 and TRBJ2-1; weak D call: TRBD2 (6 bases). The CDR3 is 14 residues long. Looked up from germline, CDR1 is SEHNR and CDR2 is FQNEAQ (reference sequence). Trimming took 5 bases from V and 6 from J, leaving 14 bases between them.

The chain joins TRBV2 to TRBJ2-7, with 9 bases lining up with TRBD1. After removal of 5 bases from V and 7 bases from J, the junction contained 12 bases not matched to a gene. Germline assignment: CDR1 SNHLY and CDR2 FYNNEI. The CDR3 spans 15 residues. The CDR3 loop reads CASSTRDRVFWEQYF. In nucleotides, the CDR3 is TGTGCCAGCAGTACCCGGGACAGGGTATTTTGGGAGCAGTACTTC.